The source of this T cell receptor beta chain is a study of T cell repertoires in cytomegalovirus infection. CDR1 and CDR2 from the germline V gene are SEHNR and FQNEAQ (reference sequence). Trimming pared 4 bases from V and 0 bases from J, leaving 13 bases between. The CDR3 loop spans 16 amino acids. This clonotype has ten or more counts. Its antigen is undetermined. A single record per CDR3 protein comes from TCRdb applying MiXCR to the reads. The sample records over 250,000 distinct CDR3 sequences, approximately 22% being singletons. Whole-study findings and limits: Adding up the frequency of public TCR beta families identified people who carried CMV plus the relevant HLA.

The J gene is TRBJ1-3, the V gene TRBV7-9; no reliable D call. This clonotype was obtained from a human donor in good health (CMV status not recorded). Some clones in this sample may be carry-over from other donors' samples. The sample in question was cultured PBMCs, obtained from culture after CMV antigen stimulation. CDR3 nucleotide sequence: TGTGCCAGCAGCTGGAGTCAGGTGAACTCTGGAAACACCATATATTTT. It codes for CASSWSQVNSGNTIYF.